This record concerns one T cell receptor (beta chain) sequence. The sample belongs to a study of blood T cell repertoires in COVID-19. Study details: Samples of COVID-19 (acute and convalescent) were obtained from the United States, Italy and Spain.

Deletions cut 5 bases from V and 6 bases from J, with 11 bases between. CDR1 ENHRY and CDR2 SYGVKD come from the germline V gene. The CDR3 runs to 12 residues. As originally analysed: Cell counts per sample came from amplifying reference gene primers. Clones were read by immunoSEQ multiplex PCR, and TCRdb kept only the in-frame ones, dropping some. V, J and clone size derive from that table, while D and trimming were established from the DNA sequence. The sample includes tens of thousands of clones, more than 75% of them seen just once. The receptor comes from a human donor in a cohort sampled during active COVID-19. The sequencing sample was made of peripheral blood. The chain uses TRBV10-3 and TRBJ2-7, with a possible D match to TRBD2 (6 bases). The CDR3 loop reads CAISLTSFEQYF. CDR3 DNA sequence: TGTGCCATCAGTCTAACTAGCTTCGAGCAGTACTTC.